This T cell receptor (beta chain) was sequenced in a study of T cell responses to AZD1222 COVID-19 vaccine. The ends were cut back, 4 bases at V and 7 bases at J, with 7 bases in the middle. The CDR3 length is 11 residues. In germline, CDR1 is ENHRY, CDR2 SYGVKD. The data were produced by immunoSEQ multiplex PCR, yet TCRdb's version contains in-frame clones alone and is incomplete. The sample has about 130,000 clones, about nine tenths seen once; the top ten hold 4.4%. About this clone itself: The antigen is undetermined.

The study's findings and limits: In the spike-specific TCR repertoire, nearly half reportedly target unmutated variant regions.

The V and J genes are TRBV10-3 and TRBJ1-1; D not resolved. The input for sequencing was peripheral blood, taken on day 0 of MenACWY control vaccination. This TCR was recovered from an adult in good health. In DNA, the CDR3 is TGTGCCATCAGTGGGGAGGTTGAAGCTTTCTTT. It translates to CAISGEVEAFF.